The next 29 T cell receptor beta chains were all read from a single sample in a study of long-term antiretroviral therapy in people with HIV. Sequencing relied on immunoSEQ assay v3.0, run at survey level. Assay used: immunoSEQ multiplex PCR; TCRdb lists only in-frame clones, some missing. The sample lists roughly 18,000 clones; 91% were seen once. Sample: unsorted PBMCs, taken 3 years after starting antiretroviral therapy. The receptors come from a man aged 50 to 60 with HIV.

This clone showed up just once. The chain has TRBV5-1 and TRBJ1-1; D is unresolved. CDR1 SGHRS and CDR2 YFSETQ come from the germline V gene. Trimming left V 0 bases short and J 6 bases short, with 6 bases between. There are 12 residues in the CDR3. CDR3: CASSLGHSEAFF. The DNA for the CDR3 is TGCGCCAGCAGCTTGGGGCACTCTGAAGCTTTCTTT.

The genes are TRBV5-1 and TRBJ1-6, with 7 bases lining up with TRBD1. Germline-derived CDR1 and CDR2 are SGHRS and YFSETQ. The CDR3 contains 14 residues. The trim removed 5 bases at V and 9 bases at J, leaving 8 bases unmatched. The CDR3 loop reads CASRRGQEGSPLHF. In nucleotides, the CDR3 is TGCGCCAGCAGGCGCGGACAGGAAGGTTCACCCCTCCACTTT.

In DNA, the CDR3 is TGTGCCTCCGACTGGGACAATGAGCAGTTCTTC. This encodes CASDWDNEQFF. V and J are TRBV30 and TRBJ2-1; D call uncertain. Trimming left V 7 bases short and J 5 bases short, with 9 bases between. CDR1 is GTSNPN, CDR2 SVGIG, per germline (reference sequence). The CDR3 runs to 11 residues.

The chain joins TRBV11-2 to TRBJ1-2, with D unresolved. Germline CDR1 and CDR2: SGHAT and FQNNGV. The V gene lost 5 bases and the J gene lost 4 bases, with 14 bases spanning the gap. The CDR3 has 14 residues. CDR3 bases: TGTGCCAGCAGCCCTACGGACGGCTCCTATGGCTACACCTTC. Amino acid sequence: CASSPTDGSYGYTF.

V gene TRBV10-2 combines with J gene TRBJ1-5, with TRBD1 matching 9 bases. V was pared by 0 bases and J by 2 bases, with 2 bases of the junction left unmatched. The CDR3 runs to 16 residues. Per the germline V gene, CDR1 is WSHSY and CDR2 is SAAADI. The CDR3 loop reads CASSESGQGRNQPQHF. CDR3 sequence (DNA): TGCGCCAGCAGTGAGTCTGGACAGGGGCGCAATCAGCCCCAGCATTTT.

V is TRBV9 and J is TRBJ2-7; unclear D gene. CDR1 and CDR2 (germline): SGDLS, YYNGEE. The CDR3 length is 12 residues. V was trimmed by 0 bases and J by 0 bases, leaving 1 base between them. The CDR3 reads CASSVGSYEQYF. The CDR3 DNA follows: TGTGCCAGCAGCGTAGGCTCCTACGAGCAGTACTTC.

This chain uses TRBV27 with TRBJ1-1, with a tentative D call TRBD1 (5 bases). Germline CDR1 reads MNHEY; CDR2 reads SMNVEV (reference sequence). This CDR3 is built from 13 residues. Trimming cost V 1 base and J 5 bases, with 8 bases left between them. CDR3 loop: CASSLWAGTEAFF. As DNA, the CDR3 is TGTGCCAGCAGTTTATGGGCAGGGACTGAAGCTTTCTTT.

The V gene is TRBV5-5, the J gene TRBJ1-4, with D perhaps TRBD1 (5 bases). Per germline, CDR1 SGHKS and CDR2 YYEKEE (reference sequence). The germline V and J ends were trimmed by 1 base and 8 bases, with 18 bases remaining between them. The CDR3 is 16 residues long. CDR3 sequence: CASSLSSPGLREKLFF. Written as DNA, the CDR3 is TGTGCCAGCAGCTTGTCTTCTCCAGGGTTGAGAGAAAAACTGTTTTTT.

V gene TRBV23-1 combines with J gene TRBJ2-7, with D tentatively TRBD1 or TRBD2 (5 bases each). TRBV23-1 counts as an open reading frame of uncertain function. The CDR3 has 15 residues. V was trimmed by 3 bases and J by 5 bases, leaving 17 bases between them. CDR3 sequence reads: CASSHSPGPGDEQYF. CDR3 sequence (DNA): TGCGCCAGCAGTCACTCCCCGGGACCCGGGGACGAGCAGTACTTC.

V gene TRBV7-2 combines with J gene TRBJ2-7; D is possibly TRBD1 (5 bases). Germline V gives CDR1 SGHTA, CDR2 FQGNSA. V was pared by 5 bases and J by 5 bases, with 13 bases between. The CDR3 has 13 residues. The CDR3 loop reads CASSRDSDHEQYF. The CDR3 nucleotides read TGTGCCAGCAGCCGAGACAGCGACCACGAGCAGTACTTC.

The chain has TRBV27 and TRBJ1-6; 8 nucleotides line up with TRBD1. The V and J ends lost 0 bases and 2 bases, in that order; junction bases with no gene match: 6. CDR3 size: 18 residues. Germline CDR1 reads MNHEY; CDR2 reads SMNVEV (reference sequence). The CDR3 is CASSLSGQGRTYNSPLHF. CDR3 in DNA: TGTGCCAGCAGTTTATCCGGACAGGGAAGAACCTATAATTCACCCCTCCACTTT.

The gene calls are TRBV6-5 and TRBJ1-3; 7 bases agree with TRBD1. CDR1 MNHEY and CDR2 SVGAGI come from the germline V gene. The CDR3 loop spans 15 amino acids. V lost 2 bases, J lost 0 bases, and 1 base stayed unmatched. CDR3: CASSYGDSSGNTIYF. CDR3 bases: TGTGCCAGCAGTTACGGGGACAGCTCTGGAAACACCATATATTTT.

This clone appeared once. The gene calls are TRBV10-3 and TRBJ1-2, with 7 nucleotides matching TRBD1. V was pared by 0 bases and J by 4 bases, with 2 bases of the junction left unmatched. This CDR3 spans 14 amino acids. Per germline, CDR1 ENHRY and CDR2 SYGVKD. This CDR3 reads CAISESRDSYGYTF. The CDR3 DNA follows: TGTGCCATCAGTGAGTCCAGGGACAGCTATGGCTACACCTTC.

This sequence joins TRBV23-1 and TRBJ1-5, with 8 bases lining up with TRBD1. TRBV23-1 is identified as an open reading frame with a role that is uncertain. The CDR3 totals 15 residues. V trimming: 2 bases; J trimming: 1 base; junction bases outside the gene matches: 1. The CDR3: CASSQGQGSNQPQHF. Written as DNA, the CDR3 is TGCGCCAGCAGTCAAGGACAGGGCAGCAATCAGCCCCAGCATTTT.

The V and J genes are TRBV19 and TRBJ1-1; D is perhaps TRBD1 (5 bases). V was pared by 3 bases and J by 6 bases, with 14 bases between. Germline CDR1 is LNHDA and CDR2 is SQIVND (reference sequence). This CDR3 comprises 14 residues. The CDR3 nucleotides are TGTGCCAGTAGTATTCTCAGGGATAGGGCTGAAGCTTTCTTT. Amino acids: CASSILRDRAEAFF. Using reference TRBV19 and TRBJ1-1 for the parts outside the CDR3, the full variable domain is DGGITQSPKYLFRKEGQNVTLSCEQNLNHDAMYWYRQDPGQGLRLIYYSQIVNDFQKGDIAEGYSVSREKKESFPLTVTSAQKNPTAFYLCASSILRDRAEAFFGQGTRLTVV.

The J gene is TRBJ2-2, the V gene TRBV6-5; 10 nucleotides match TRBD2. The trim removed 4 bases at V and 4 bases at J, leaving 3 bases unmatched. The CDR3 sequence is 15 residues long. Germline loops: CDR1 MNHEY, CDR2 SVGAGI. This chain's CDR3 is CASSSTSGVTGELFF. For the CDR3, the DNA is TGTGCCAGCAGTTCTACTAGCGGGGTCACCGGGGAGCTGTTTTTT.

V and J are TRBV19 and TRBJ2-7; D may match TRBD1 or TRBD2 (5 bases each). The CDR3 length is 15 residues. Germline V gene lookup returns CDR1 LNHDA and CDR2 SQIVND (reference sequence). The V end was cut by 6 bases, the J end by 0 bases, with 15 bases between. The CDR3 coding sequence is TGTGCCAGTAGCTACCAGTGGGGGTCCTCCTACGAGCAGTACTTC. Residues: CASSYQWGSSYEQYF.

The chain combines TRBV2 with TRBJ1-1; no definite D call. Trimming removed 4 bases at V and 11 bases at J, with 14 bases between. This CDR3 spans 12 amino acids. Germline CDR1 reads SNHLY; CDR2 reads FYNNEI. CDR3 amino acids: CASSVNKHLAFF. CDR3 DNA sequence: TGTGCCAGCAGTGTCAATAAGCATCTGGCTTTCTTT.

This sequence joins TRBV30 and TRBJ2-2, with unresolved D. The CDR3 runs to 14 residues. Per the germline V gene, CDR1 is GTSNPN and CDR2 is SVGIG (reference sequence). Trimming left V 0 bases short and J 14 bases short, with 19 bases between. This CDR3 reads CAWSVQSGVGSLFF. CDR3 DNA sequence: TGTGCCTGGAGTGTACAGTCCGGCGTGGGTTCACTGTTTTTT.

The rearrangement uses TRBV6-6 and TRBJ2-7, with a weak D call TRBD1 (6 bases). The CDR3 consists of 16 residues. Germline CDR1 and CDR2: MNHNY and SVGAGI (reference sequence). With 5 bases removed from V and 0 bases from J, the gap between germline ends came to 17 bases. CDR3 DNA sequence: TGTGCCAGCAGTCCCACCGACAGGACAAGCTCCTACGAGCAGTACTTC. It yields the protein CASSPTDRTSSYEQYF.

The gene calls are TRBV2 and TRBJ1-3; no firm D call. Germline V gene data show CDR1 as SNHLY and CDR2 as FYNNEI. Between the trimmed V and J ends, which lost 7 bases and 4 bases, there was a span of 8 bases. CDR3 length equals 12 residues. The CDR3 sequence: CASTSQGNTIYF. The CDR3 DNA is TGTGCCAGCACTTCCCAAGGAAACACCATATATTTT.

This clone was seen a single time. The chain uses TRBV7-9 and TRBJ2-2; possible D gene TRBD1, 6 bases. V lost 7 bases and J lost 4, with 19 bases in between. In germline, CDR1 is SEHNR, CDR2 FQNEAQ (reference sequence). The CDR3 loop spans 16 amino acids. The CDR3: CASISSRDTGTGELFF. The DNA for the CDR3 is TGTGCCAGCATCTCAAGCCGGGACACGGGCACCGGGGAGCTGTTTTTT.

CDR3 amino acids: CASSEFQETQYF. The CDR3 coding sequence is TGTGCCAGCAGTGAATTCCAAGAGACCCAGTACTTC. The chain combines TRBV2 with TRBJ2-5; no clear D gene. The germline gives CDR1 SNHLY, CDR2 FYNNEI. This CDR3 has 12 amino acids. V lost 2 bases, J lost 1 base, and 2 bases lay in between.

This rearrangement joins TRBV30 to TRBJ2-1; D ambiguous. The CDR3 sequence is 13 residues long. With 3 bases removed from V and 4 bases from J, the gap between germline ends came to 10 bases. CDR1 and CDR2 from the germline V gene are GTSNPN and SVGIG (reference sequence). CDR3 region: CAWSIGLYNEQFF. Written as DNA, the CDR3 is TGTGCCTGGAGCATAGGGCTTTACAATGAGCAGTTCTTC. The full variable domain, in which reference TRBV30 and TRBJ2-1 provide the parts outside the CDR3, is SQTIHQWPATLVQPVGSPLSLECTVEGTSNPNLYWYRQAAGRGLQLLFYSVGIGQISSEVPQNLSASRPQDRQFILSSKKLLLSDSGFYLCAWSIGLYNEQFFGPGTRLTVL.

The V and J genes are TRBV14 and TRBJ2-7, with 14 bases identical to TRBD2. CDR1 is SGHDN, CDR2 FVKESK, per germline. The CDR3 is made up of 18 amino acids. The J segment lost 2 bases and the V segment lost 1 base, leaving 7 bases of the junction unmatched. This CDR3 reads CASSQGGTSGGKAYEQYF. CDR3 coding DNA: TGTGCCAGCAGCCAAGGGGGGACTAGCGGGGGAAAGGCCTACGAGCAGTACTTC.

This chain uses TRBV5-4 with TRBJ2-7; the D call may be TRBD1 or TRBD2 (5 bases each). The CDR3 runs to 13 residues. Between the trimmed V and J ends, which lost 3 bases and 0 bases, there was a span of 7 bases. The germline V gene has CDR1 SGHNT and CDR2 YYREEE (reference sequence). The CDR3 DNA reads TGTGCCAGCAGCTGGGACGGCTCCTACGAGCAGTACTTC. Translated: CASSWDGSYEQYF.

CDR3 nucleotide sequence: TGCGCCAGCAGCCAAGGGGACGCCACCTACGAGCAGTACTTC. It translates to CASSQGDATYEQYF. The J gene is TRBJ2-7, the V gene TRBV4-1, with D perhaps TRBD1 or TRBD2 (5 bases each). V dropped 1 base and J dropped 2 bases, with 9 bases sitting between them. The CDR3 spans 14 residues. From germline, CDR1 is MGHRA and CDR2 YSYEKL.

DNA for the CDR3: TGTGCCAGCAGCCCCAACAGGGGCACCGGGGAGCTGTTTTTT. Protein: CASSPNRGTGELFF. This chain uses TRBV6-5 with TRBJ2-2; TRBD1 agrees at 7 bases. Trimming cost V 6 bases and J 4 bases; bases outside gene matches: 5. The germline gives CDR1 MNHEY, CDR2 SVGAGI. CDR3 length: 14 amino acids.

The rearrangement joins TRBV6-1 to TRBJ1-4; no clear D gene. CDR3 length: 14 amino acids. From germline, CDR1 is MNHNS and CDR2 SASEGT. V gave up 3 bases and J gave up 7 bases, with 12 bases separating them. CDR3 sequence reads: CASSDVGGSEKLFF. CDR3 bases: TGTGCCAGCAGTGACGTCGGCGGGAGTGAAAAACTGTTTTTT.